This TCR beta chain came from a study of identical twins. Study outcomes and limitations: Invariant cells of the MAIT and iNKT types might have partly distorted the zero-insertion analyses. Insertions were reduced in abundant cord blood beta clonotypes but not in memory repertoires. Some out-of-frame alpha sequences were shared by twins, and these showed excess low generation probability.

Each CDR3 protein is one row after TCRdb ran MiXCR on the 5' RACE reads. The sample includes more than 1.5 million distinct CDR3 sequences, more than 30% of them seen just once. For this clonotype: Antigen unknown.

The CDR3 extends over 14 amino acids. Trimming left V 6 bases short and J 3 bases short, with 12 bases between. The germline gives CDR1 MNHNS, CDR2 SASEGT. The TCR originated in a newborn girl in good health. The chain carries TRBV6-1 and TRBJ1-5, with D unresolved. The sequenced sample was cord blood. CDR3 in DNA: TGTGCCAGCAGCTTCACAAGTCCCAATCAGCCCCAGCATTTT. Protein product: CASSFTSPNQPQHF.